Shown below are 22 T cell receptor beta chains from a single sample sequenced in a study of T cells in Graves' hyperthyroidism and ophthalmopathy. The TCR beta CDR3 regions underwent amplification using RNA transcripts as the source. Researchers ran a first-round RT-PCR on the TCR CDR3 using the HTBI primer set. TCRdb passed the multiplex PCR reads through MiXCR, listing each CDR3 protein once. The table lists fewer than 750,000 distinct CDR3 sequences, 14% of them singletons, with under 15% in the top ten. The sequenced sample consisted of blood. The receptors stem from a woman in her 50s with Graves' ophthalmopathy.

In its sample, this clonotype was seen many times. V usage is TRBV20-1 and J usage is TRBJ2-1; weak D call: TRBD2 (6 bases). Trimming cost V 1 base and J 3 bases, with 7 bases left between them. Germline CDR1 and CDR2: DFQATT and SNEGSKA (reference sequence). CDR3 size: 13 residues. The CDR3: CSARGGIYNEQFF. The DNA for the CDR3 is TGCAGTGCTAGAGGCGGGATCTACAATGAGCAGTTCTTC.

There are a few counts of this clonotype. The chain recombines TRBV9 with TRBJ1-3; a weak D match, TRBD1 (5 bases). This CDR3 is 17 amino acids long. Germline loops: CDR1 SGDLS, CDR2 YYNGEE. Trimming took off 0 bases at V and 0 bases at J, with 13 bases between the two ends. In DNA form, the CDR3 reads TGTGCCAGCAGCGTAGATCCGGGGCGATACTCTGGAAACACCATATATTTT. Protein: CASSVDPGRYSGNTIYF. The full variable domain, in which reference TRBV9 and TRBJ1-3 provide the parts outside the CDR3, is DSGVTQTPKHLITATGQRVTLRCSPRSGDLSVYWYQQSLDQGLQFLIQYYNGEERAKGNILERFSAQQFPDLHSELNLSSLELGDSALYFCASSVDPGRYSGNTIYFGEGSWLTVV.

CDR3 bases: TGTGCCAGCAGTTACTCGAGCTGGCAGAGAGCTAACTATGGCTACACCTTC. Protein sequence: CASSYSSWQRANYGYTF. The genes are TRBV6-6 and TRBJ1-2; no definite D call. Germline assignment: CDR1 MNHNY and CDR2 SVGAGI (reference sequence). Trimming took off 0 bases at V and 0 bases at J, with 14 bases between the two ends. The CDR3 contains 17 residues.

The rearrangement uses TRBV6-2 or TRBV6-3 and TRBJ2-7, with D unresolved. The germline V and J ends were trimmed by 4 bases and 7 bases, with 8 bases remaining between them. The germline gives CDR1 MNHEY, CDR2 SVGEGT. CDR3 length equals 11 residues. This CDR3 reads CASSLKWEQYF. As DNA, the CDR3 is TGTGCCAGCAGTTTAAAATGGGAGCAGTACTTC.

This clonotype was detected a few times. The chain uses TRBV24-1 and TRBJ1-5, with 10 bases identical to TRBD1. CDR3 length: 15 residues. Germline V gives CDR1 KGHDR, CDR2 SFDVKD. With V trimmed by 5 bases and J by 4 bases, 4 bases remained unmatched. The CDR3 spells CATSGGQGLNQPQHF. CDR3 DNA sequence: TGTGCCACCAGTGGGGGACAGGGGTTGAATCAGCCCCAGCATTTT.

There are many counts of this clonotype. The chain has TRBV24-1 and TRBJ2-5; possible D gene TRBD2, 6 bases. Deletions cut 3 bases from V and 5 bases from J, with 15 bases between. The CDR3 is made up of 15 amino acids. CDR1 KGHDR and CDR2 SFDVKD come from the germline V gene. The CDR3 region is CATSDTKRAWETQYF. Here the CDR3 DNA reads TGTGCCACCAGTGATACAAAGCGGGCTTGGGAGACCCAGTACTTC.

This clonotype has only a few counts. The CDR3 reads CASSYRAVSQGNSPLHF. CDR3 nucleotide sequence: TGTGCCAGCAGTTACCGTGCCGTATCACAGGGTAATTCACCCCTCCACTTT. The gene calls are TRBV6-5 and TRBJ1-6, with D maybe TRBD1 (6 bases). This CDR3 is 17 amino acids long. Deletions cut 2 bases from V and 6 bases from J, with 17 bases between. Per the germline V gene, CDR1 is MNHEY and CDR2 is SVGAGI.

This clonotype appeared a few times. In DNA, the CDR3 is TGTGCCAGTAGTATTTCGGGGATACAAAGCAATCAGCCCCAGCATTTT. Protein sequence: CASSISGIQSNQPQHF. V gene TRBV19 combines with J gene TRBJ1-5; no clear D. Germline CDR1 reads LNHDA; CDR2 reads SQIVND (reference sequence). CDR3 length: 16 residues. Deletions cut 3 bases from V and 1 base from J, with 13 bases between.

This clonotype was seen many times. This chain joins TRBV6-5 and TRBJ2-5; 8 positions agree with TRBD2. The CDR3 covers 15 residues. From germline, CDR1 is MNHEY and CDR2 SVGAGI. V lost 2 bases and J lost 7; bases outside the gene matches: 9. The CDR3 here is CASSYRERGHVTQYF. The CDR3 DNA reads TGTGCCAGCAGTTACCGAGAGCGGGGGCACGTGACCCAGTACTTC.

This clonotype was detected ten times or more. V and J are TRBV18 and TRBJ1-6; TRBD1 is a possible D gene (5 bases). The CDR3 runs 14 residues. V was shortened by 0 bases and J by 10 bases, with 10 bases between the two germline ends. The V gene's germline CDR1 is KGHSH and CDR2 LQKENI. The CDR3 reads CASSPPGGESPLHF. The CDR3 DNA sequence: TGTGCCAGCTCACCACCCGGGGGAGAGTCACCCCTCCACTTT.

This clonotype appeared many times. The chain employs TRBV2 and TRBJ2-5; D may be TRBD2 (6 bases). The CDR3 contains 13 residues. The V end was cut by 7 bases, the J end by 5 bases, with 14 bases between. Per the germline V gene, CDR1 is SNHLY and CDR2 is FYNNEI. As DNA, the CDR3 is TGTGCCAGCAAAATTTCTAGCGTGGAGACCCAGTACTTC. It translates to CASKISSVETQYF.

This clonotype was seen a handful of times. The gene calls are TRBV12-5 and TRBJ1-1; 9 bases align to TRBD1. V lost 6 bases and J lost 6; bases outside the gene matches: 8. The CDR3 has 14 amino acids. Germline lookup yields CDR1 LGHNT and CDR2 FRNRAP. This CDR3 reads CASGQGAWSAEAFF. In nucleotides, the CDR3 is TGTGCTAGTGGACAGGGGGCTTGGTCGGCTGAAGCTTTCTTT. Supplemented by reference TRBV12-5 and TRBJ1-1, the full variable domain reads DARVTQTPRHKVTEMGQEVTMRCQPILGHNTVFWYRQTMMQGLELLAYFRNRAPLDDSGMPKDRFSAEMPDATLATLKIQPSEPRDSAVYFCASGQGAWSAEAFFGQGTRLTVV.

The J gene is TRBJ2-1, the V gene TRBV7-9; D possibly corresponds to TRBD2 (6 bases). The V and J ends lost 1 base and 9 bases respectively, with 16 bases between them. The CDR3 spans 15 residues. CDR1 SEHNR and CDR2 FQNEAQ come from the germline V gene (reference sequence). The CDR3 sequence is CASSLVTGVNSEQFF. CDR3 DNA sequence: TGTGCCAGCAGCTTAGTAACGGGAGTCAACAGTGAGCAGTTCTTC.

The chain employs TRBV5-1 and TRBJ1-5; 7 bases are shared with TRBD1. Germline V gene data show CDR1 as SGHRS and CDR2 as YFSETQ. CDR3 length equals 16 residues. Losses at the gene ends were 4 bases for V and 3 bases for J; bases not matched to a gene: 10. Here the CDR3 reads CASSPGDRMDNQPQHF. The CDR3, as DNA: TGCGCCAGCAGCCCGGGGGACAGAATGGACAATCAGCCCCAGCATTTT.

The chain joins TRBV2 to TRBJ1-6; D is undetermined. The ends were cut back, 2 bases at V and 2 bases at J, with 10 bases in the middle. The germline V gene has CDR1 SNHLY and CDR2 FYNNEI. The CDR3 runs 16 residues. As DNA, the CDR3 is TGTGCCAGCAGTGAAAGGGCAAGCCCCTATAATTCACCCCTCCACTTT. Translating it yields CASSERASPYNSPLHF.

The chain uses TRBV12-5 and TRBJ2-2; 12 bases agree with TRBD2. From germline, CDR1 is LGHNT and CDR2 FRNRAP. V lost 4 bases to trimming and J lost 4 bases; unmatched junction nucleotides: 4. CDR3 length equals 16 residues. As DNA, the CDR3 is TGTGCTAGTGGTTCACGACTAGCGGGAGCCACCGGGGAGCTGTTTTTT. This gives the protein CASGSRLAGATGELFF.

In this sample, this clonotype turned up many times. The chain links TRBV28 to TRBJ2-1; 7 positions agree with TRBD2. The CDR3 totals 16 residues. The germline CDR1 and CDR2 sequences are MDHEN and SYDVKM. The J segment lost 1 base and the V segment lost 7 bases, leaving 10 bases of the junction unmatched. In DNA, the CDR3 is TGTGCCAGCAAGTTTCGAGGACTAGGGTCCTACAATGAGCAGTTCTTC. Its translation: CASKFRGLGSYNEQFF.

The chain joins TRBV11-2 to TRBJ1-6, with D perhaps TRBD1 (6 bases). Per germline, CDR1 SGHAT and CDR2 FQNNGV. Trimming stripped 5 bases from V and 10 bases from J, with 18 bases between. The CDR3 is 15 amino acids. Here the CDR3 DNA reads TGTGCCAGCAGCCACGTGCAGGGGTGGGGATCACCCCTCCACTTT. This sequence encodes CASSHVQGWGSPLHF.

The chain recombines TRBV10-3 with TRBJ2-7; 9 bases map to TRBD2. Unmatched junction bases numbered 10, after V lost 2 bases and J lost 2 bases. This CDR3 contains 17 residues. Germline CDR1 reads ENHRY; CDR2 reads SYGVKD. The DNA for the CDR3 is TGTGCCATCAGTGAGGCGATTGTACTAGCGGGTCCCTACGAGCAGTACTTC. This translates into CAISEAIVLAGPYEQYF.

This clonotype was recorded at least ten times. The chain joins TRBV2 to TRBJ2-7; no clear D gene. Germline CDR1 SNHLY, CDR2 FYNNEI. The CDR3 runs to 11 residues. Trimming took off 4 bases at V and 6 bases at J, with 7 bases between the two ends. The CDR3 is CASSGYREQYF. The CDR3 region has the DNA TGTGCCAGCAGTGGCTACCGCGAGCAGTACTTC.

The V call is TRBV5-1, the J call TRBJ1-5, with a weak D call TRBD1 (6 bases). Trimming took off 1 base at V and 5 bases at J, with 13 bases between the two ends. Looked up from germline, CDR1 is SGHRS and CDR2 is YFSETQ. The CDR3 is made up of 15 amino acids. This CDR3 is CASSLNTGSDQPQHF. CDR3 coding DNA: TGCGCCAGCAGCTTGAACACAGGGTCCGATCAGCCCCAGCATTTT.

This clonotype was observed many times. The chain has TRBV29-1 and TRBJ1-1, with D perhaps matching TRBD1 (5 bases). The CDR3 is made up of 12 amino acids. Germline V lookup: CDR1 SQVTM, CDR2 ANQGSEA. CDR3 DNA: TGCAGTTGGCGCAGGGTGAACACTGAAGCTTTCTTT. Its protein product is CSWRRVNTEAFF.